This T cell receptor (beta chain) was retrieved from a study of cytomegalovirus exposure and HLA in healthy donors. This clone was observed a few times. The CDR3 consists of 13 residues. Germline-derived CDR1 and CDR2 are SEHNR and FQNEAQ (reference sequence). Germline trimming cut 6 bases from V and 4 bases from J; bases unmatched to any gene: 4. The PCR used 60 Vbeta and 13 Jbeta primers. The method was immunoSEQ multiplex PCR; TCRdb's version includes in-frame clones alone and lacks a portion of them. The data hold some 170,000 clones, with almost 80% observed a single time. The material sequenced was PBMCs. V usage is TRBV7-9 and J usage is TRBJ1-1, with 8 bases fitting TRBD1. The clonotype comes from a man aged 35 to 55 in good health and CMV-seropositive. The CDR3 DNA reads TGTGCCAGCAGTCGACAGGGGCCCACTGAAGCTTTCTTT. Translated, it gives CASSRQGPTEAFF.